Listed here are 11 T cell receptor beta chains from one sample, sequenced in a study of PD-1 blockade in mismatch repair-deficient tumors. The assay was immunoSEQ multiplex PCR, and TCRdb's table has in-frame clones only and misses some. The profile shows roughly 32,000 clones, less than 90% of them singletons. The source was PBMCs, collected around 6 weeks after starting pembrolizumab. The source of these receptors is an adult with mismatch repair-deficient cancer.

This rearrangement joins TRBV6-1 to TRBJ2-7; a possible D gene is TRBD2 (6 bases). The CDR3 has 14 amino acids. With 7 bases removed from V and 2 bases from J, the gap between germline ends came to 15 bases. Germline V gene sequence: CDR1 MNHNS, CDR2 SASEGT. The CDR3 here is CASTLALAPYEQYF. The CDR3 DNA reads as TGTGCCAGCACCCTAGCGCTAGCCCCCTACGAGCAGTACTTC.

CDR3 in DNA: TGCAGCGAAAGTCGGGGGTCGTACAATGAGCAGTTCTTC. This encodes CSESRGSYNEQFF. The V gene is TRBV29-1, the J gene TRBJ2-1; a weak D match, TRBD2 (6 bases). The CDR3 loop spans 13 amino acids. The germline gives CDR1 SQVTM, CDR2 ANQGSEA. With 7 bases removed from V and 4 bases from J, the gap between germline ends came to 14 bases.

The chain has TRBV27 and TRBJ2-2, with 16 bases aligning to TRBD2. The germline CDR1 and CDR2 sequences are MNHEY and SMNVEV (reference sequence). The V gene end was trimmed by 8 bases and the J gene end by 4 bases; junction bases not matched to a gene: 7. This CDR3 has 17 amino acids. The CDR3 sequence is CASGGLAGGPGTGELFF. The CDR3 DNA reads TGTGCCAGCGGGGGACTAGCGGGAGGGCCAGGCACCGGGGAGCTGTTTTTT.

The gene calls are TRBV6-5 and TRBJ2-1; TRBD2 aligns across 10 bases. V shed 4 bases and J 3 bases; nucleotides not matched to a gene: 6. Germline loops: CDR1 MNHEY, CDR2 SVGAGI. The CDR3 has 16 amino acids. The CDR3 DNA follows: TGTGCCAGCAGTTCCACCGGACTAGCGGACTACAATGAGCAGTTCTTC. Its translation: CASSSTGLADYNEQFF.

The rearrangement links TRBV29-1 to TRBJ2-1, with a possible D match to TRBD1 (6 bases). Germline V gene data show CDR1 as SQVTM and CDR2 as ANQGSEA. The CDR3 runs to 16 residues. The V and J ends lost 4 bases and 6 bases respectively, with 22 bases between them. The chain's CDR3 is CSVVPRGKQGINEQFF. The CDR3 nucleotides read TGCAGCGTTGTGCCACGAGGGAAACAGGGTATCAATGAGCAGTTCTTC.

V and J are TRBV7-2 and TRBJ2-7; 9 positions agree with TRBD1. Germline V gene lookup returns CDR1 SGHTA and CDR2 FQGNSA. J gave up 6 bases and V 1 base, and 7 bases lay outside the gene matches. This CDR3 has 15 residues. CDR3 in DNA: TGTGCCAGCAGCTTAGTAGGGACAGGGTCTATCGAGCAGTACTTC. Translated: CASSLVGTGSIEQYF.

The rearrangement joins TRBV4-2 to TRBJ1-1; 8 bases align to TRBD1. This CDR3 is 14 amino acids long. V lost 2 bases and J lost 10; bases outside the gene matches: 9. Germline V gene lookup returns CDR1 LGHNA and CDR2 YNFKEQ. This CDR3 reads CASSQLNGQGRAFF. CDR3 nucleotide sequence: TGTGCCAGCAGCCAACTTAATGGACAGGGAAGAGCTTTCTTT.

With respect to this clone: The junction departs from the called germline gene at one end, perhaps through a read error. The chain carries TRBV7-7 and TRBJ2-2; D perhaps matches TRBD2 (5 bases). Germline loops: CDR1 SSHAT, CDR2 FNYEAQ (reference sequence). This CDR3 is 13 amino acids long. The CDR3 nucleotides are TGTGCTAGCAGCTTAGCGTCGGCCGGGGAGCTGTTTTTT. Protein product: CASSLASAGELFF.

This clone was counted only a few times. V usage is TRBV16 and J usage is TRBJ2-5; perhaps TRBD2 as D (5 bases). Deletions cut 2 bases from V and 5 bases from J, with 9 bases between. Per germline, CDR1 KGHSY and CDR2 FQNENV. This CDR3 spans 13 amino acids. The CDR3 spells CASSQAGGETQYF. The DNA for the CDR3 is TGTGCCAGCAGCCAAGCGGGCGGGGAGACCCAGTACTTC. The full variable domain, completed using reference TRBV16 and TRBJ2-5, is GEEVAQTPKHLVRGEGQKAKLYCAPIKGHSYVFWYQQVLKNEFKFLISFQNENVFDETGMPKERFSAKCLPNSPCSLEIQATKLEDSAVYFCASSQAGGETQYFGPGTRLLVL.

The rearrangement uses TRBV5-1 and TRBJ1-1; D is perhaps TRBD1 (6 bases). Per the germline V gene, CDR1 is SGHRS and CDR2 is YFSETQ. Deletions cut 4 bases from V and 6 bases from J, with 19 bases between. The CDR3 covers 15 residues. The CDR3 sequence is CASSSGQLLASEAFF. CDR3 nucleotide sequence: TGCGCCAGCAGCAGTGGACAGTTATTAGCGTCTGAAGCTTTCTTT.

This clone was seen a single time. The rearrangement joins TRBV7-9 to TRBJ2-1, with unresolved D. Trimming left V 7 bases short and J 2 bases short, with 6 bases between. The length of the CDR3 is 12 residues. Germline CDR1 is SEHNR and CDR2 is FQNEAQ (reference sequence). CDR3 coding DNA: TGTGCCAGCACAGGAACCTACAATGAGCAGTTCTTC. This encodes CASTGTYNEQFF.